The rows below give T cell receptor beta chains drawn from one sample of a study of glioma-infiltrating T cells. TCRdb called the multiplex PCR reads again in MiXCR, with one record for every CDR3 protein. The sample has 4,500 to 7,000 distinct CDR3 sequences; roughly 47% are singletons. Input material: glioma tissue, nonneoplastic brain tissue, or PBMCs (not recorded which). The receptors were sampled from a human donor with low-grade glioma or glioblastoma, undergoing nonglioma brain surgery, or in good health (not recorded which). Both conserved end residues are part of each CDR3.

v_call cdr3_aa
TRBV4-1 CASSLGQSSYGYTF
TRBV12-3/TRBV12-4 CASSRGQNQPQHF
TRBV9 CASSVLKEQPQHF
TRBV20-1 CSAPVLKQLNTEAFF
TRBV2 CASSDHRGSSFRQFF
TRBV20-1 CSAGGTSARYNEQFF
TRBV28 CASSFTYEQYF
TRBV7-9 CASSFETEQFF
TRBV27 CASSITSGRYNEQFF
TRBV20-1 CSARDRGMNTEAFF
TRBV7-9 CASSSRATNSPLHF
TRBV27 CASSRGQGAQPQHF
TRBV5-1 CASSLAGTAMEPQHF
TRBV27 CASRQGLSYEQYF
TRBV2 CASSPSRGDTEAFF
TRBV6-5 CASSPSGGVFYEQYF
TRBV7-2 CASSLGGGVYDEQFF
TRBV10-3 CAIGIGDTQYF
TRBV7-2 CASRLGSFDTF
TRBV7-9 CASSPTETQYF
TRBV6-1 CASSGGQGATDTQYF
TRBV20-1 CSVQGADTQYF
TRBV5-1 CASSLEAANTEAFF
TRBV29-1 CSVGPGDAETQYF
TRBV20-1 CSASSLAALTYEQYF
TRBV28 CASGYWGEGNQPQHF
TRBV7-9 CASSLDVSYNEQFF
TRBV6-2/TRBV6-3 CASRDGNTEAFF
TRBV7-9 CASSSWDHNEQFF
TRBV29-1 CSVRPGPYEQYF
TRBV6-6 CASSYPGANTEAFF
TRBV28 CASIGLGGYEQYF
TRBV27 CASSLTGAGYGYTF
TRBV2 CASSGQGLGGANVLTF
TRBV18 CASSFTGVGQPQHF
TRBV29-1 CSAGTVSYEQYF
TRBV7-3 CASSPRQGGFLGRTDTQYF
TRBV24-1 CATSERGITDTQYF
TRBV7-9 CASSSGPSVSYEQYF
TRBV7-8 CTSSLDRTAMNTEAFF
TRBV20-1 CSANDGGSAYNEQFF
TRBV7-9 CASSPRNEQFF
TRBV3-1 CASSQGERGGSYTF
TRBV6-1 CASSSTGQGGQPQHF
TRBV6-1 CASSRATVTNTEAFF
TRBV6-6 CASRRDRPSNEKLFF
TRBV18 CASSPQGGNLYEQYF
TRBV4-1 CASSQDDRSYGYTF
TRBV20-1 CSAWGLAGAGTDTQYF
TRBV5-5 CASSLTGDYNEQFF
TRBV20-1 CSGVARYRAEAFF
TRBV20-1 CSAKEGGGAPNEQFF
TRBV6-6 CASSYSSGEDQPQHF
TRBV6-2/TRBV6-3 CASRLPGEVQPQHF
TRBV27 CASGTSGFHNEQFF
TRBV4-1 CASSQVSDGLLGYTF
TRBV2 CASRVEAASNTGELFF